The 15 T cell receptor beta chains reported below all come from one sample, sequenced in a study of STAT5B mutations in CD4+ large granular lymphocyte leukemia. Assay used: immunoSEQ multiplex PCR; TCRdb lists only in-frame clones, some missing. The data show about 35,000 clones, with 81% seen just once and roughly 4.5% held by the top ten. Source material: CD4+ T cells from blood buffy coats. The receptor source for this set is a human donor in good health.

V usage is TRBV5-6 and J usage is TRBJ2-5; TRBD2 might be the D (5 bases). The germline V gene has CDR1 SGHDT and CDR2 YYEEEE. This CDR3 contains 15 residues. Trimming removed 4 bases at V and 4 bases at J, with 17 bases between. In nucleotides, the CDR3 is TGTGCCAGCAGCCCAAGCTTGCGGGTCGGAGAGACCCAGTACTTC. Protein: CASSPSLRVGETQYF.

CDR3: CASSRLAGADEQYF. CDR3 nucleotide sequence: TGTGCCAGCAGCCGACTAGCGGGAGCTGACGAGCAGTACTTC. V and J are TRBV5-8 and TRBJ2-7, with TRBD2 matching over 12 bases. The CDR3 is 14 amino acids. Unmatched junction bases numbered 4, after V lost 4 bases and J lost 5 bases. CDR1 and CDR2 from the germline V gene are SGHTS and YDEGEE.

The rearrangement links TRBV28 to TRBJ2-2; TRBD2 matches 10 bases. The CDR3 is 17 amino acids. Germline CDR1 MDHEN, CDR2 SYDVKM. Trimming took 4 bases from V and 4 from J; bases not matched to a gene: 9. CDR3 amino acids: CASSSIAGGGFTGELFF. The DNA for the CDR3 is TGTGCCAGCAGTTCCATAGCGGGGGGAGGGTTCACCGGGGAGCTGTTTTTT.

This clone was observed a few times. Written as DNA, the CDR3 is TGTGCCAGCAGTCTCCCGGAGTTGGTCCATGAGCAGTTCTTC. Its protein is CASSLPELVHEQFF. This chain uses TRBV28 with TRBJ2-1, with no clear D. The CDR3 runs 14 residues. CDR1 and CDR2 (germline): MDHEN, SYDVKM. The V gene lost 5 bases and the J gene lost 8 bases, with 16 bases spanning the gap.

V usage is TRBV7-2 and J usage is TRBJ1-4, with D possibly being TRBD1 (5 bases). Germline V gives CDR1 SGHTA, CDR2 FQGNSA. The length of the CDR3 is 15 residues. Trimming removed 4 bases from V and 4 bases from J, with 13 bases in between. For the CDR3, the DNA is TGTGCCAGCAGCTACCTAGCGGGGCTTAATGAAAAACTGTTTTTT. It codes for CASSYLAGLNEKLFF.

Only one count was recorded for this clone. The chain carries TRBV5-5 and TRBJ2-7; D is ambiguous. Germline V lookup: CDR1 SGHKS, CDR2 YYEKEE (reference sequence). There are 14 residues in the CDR3. V shed 3 bases and J shed 6 bases, with 16 bases lying between them. CDR3 loop: CASSWERWIGEQYF. As DNA, the CDR3 is TGTGCCAGCAGCTGGGAACGGTGGATTGGCGAGCAGTACTTC. The full variable domain, rest sourced from reference TRBV5-5 and TRBJ2-7, is DAGVTQSPTHLIKTRGQQVTLRCSPISGHKSVSWYQQVLGQGPQFIFQYYEKEERGRGNFPDRFSARQFPNYSSELNVNALLLGDSALYLCASSWERWIGEQYFGPGTRLTVT.

The rearrangement uses TRBV5-1 and TRBJ2-5; tentatively, D is TRBD1 (6 bases). This CDR3 contains 14 residues. CDR1 SGHRS and CDR2 YFSETQ come from the germline V gene. Trimming left V 4 bases short and J 5 bases short, with 15 bases between. The CDR3 DNA follows: TGCGCCAGCAGCCTACCACAGGGTAGGGAGACCCAGTACTTC. Its protein is CASSLPQGRETQYF.

This clone was seen a few times. The rearrangement uses TRBV7-2 and TRBJ1-2; 7 bases line up with TRBD1. Germline CDR1 is SGHTA and CDR2 is FQGNSA. This CDR3 is 15 amino acids long. J lost 4 bases, V lost 1 base, and 6 bases had no gene match. The CDR3 nucleotides read TGTGCCAGCAGCTTAGATCAGGGGGGAGGCTATGGCTACACCTTC. Protein sequence: CASSLDQGGGYGYTF.

V is TRBV7-2 and J is TRBJ2-3; no definite D call. CDR1 and CDR2 (germline): SGHTA, FQGNSA. The CDR3 spans 16 residues. V gave up 2 bases and J gave up 0 bases, with 12 bases separating them. This chain's CDR3 is CASSLRPLGSTDTQYF. The CDR3 coding sequence is TGTGCCAGCAGCTTAAGACCATTAGGTAGCACAGATACGCAGTATTTT.

This rearrangement joins TRBV27 to TRBJ1-2; 7 nucleotides align to TRBD1. J lost 7 bases, V lost 8 bases, and 7 bases had no gene match. Germline loops: CDR1 MNHEY, CDR2 SMNVEV (reference sequence). CDR3 length equals 12 residues. CDR3 DNA: TGTGCCAGCGGTCTGCCAGGGGGTGGCTACACCTTC. As protein: CASGLPGGGYTF.

This clone was seen only a few times. V and J are TRBV7-9 and TRBJ1-1, with D perhaps matching TRBD1 (6 bases). V dropped 5 bases and J dropped 1 base, with 17 bases sitting between them. Germline V CDR1 and CDR2: SEHNR, FQNEAQ (reference sequence). The length of the CDR3 is 16 residues. CDR3 sequence: CASSPTQGVANTEAFF. The CDR3 DNA is TGTGCCAGCAGCCCAACACAGGGAGTGGCGAACACTGAAGCTTTCTTT.

V is TRBV4-3 and J is TRBJ2-1; no clear D. CDR3 length equals 16 residues. Trimming stripped 3 bases from V and 5 bases from J, with 17 bases between. Germline CDR1 reads LGHNA; CDR2 reads YSLEER. The chain's CDR3 is CASSQVGVAVNNEQFF. CDR3 nucleotides: TGCGCCAGCAGCCAGGTGGGCGTGGCGGTCAACAATGAGCAGTTCTTC.

The CDR3, as DNA: TGTGCCAGCAGCACCTTCACGGCGAGCGGAGGTGAAGCTTTCTTT. This encodes CASSTFTASGGEAFF. This chain links TRBV7-8 with TRBJ1-1; D call uncertain. Germline CDR1 SGHVS, CDR2 FQNEAQ. V gave up 5 bases and J gave up 7 bases, with 20 bases separating them. CDR3 length: 15 residues. Using reference TRBV7-8 and TRBJ1-1 for the parts outside the CDR3, the full variable domain is GAGVSQSPRYKVAKRGQDVALRCDPISGHVSLFWYQQALGQGPEFLTYFQNEAQLDKSGLPSDRFFAERPEGSVSTLKIQRTQQEDSAVYLCASSTFTASGGEAFFGQGTRLTVV.

The chain joins TRBV15 to TRBJ2-1; 13 bases align to TRBD2. The CDR3 is made up of 16 amino acids. V lost 2 bases and J lost 5; bases outside the gene matches: 3. Germline CDR1 LNHNV, CDR2 YYDKDF (reference sequence). This CDR3 is CATSRRLAGGNNEQFF. The CDR3 DNA reads as TGTGCCACCAGCAGAAGACTAGCGGGAGGTAACAATGAGCAGTTCTTC.

This clone has more than one count but fewer than ten. The chain uses TRBV9 and TRBJ2-3; D perhaps matches TRBD1 (6 bases). The ends were cut back, 2 bases at V and 6 bases at J, with 10 bases in the middle. The V gene's germline CDR1 is SGDLS and CDR2 YYNGEE. This CDR3 region has 13 residues. Here the CDR3 DNA reads TGTGCCAGCAGCGTTATGGGGGCGGATACGCAGTATTTT. This translates into CASSVMGADTQYF.